This T cell receptor (beta chain) is from a study of cytomegalovirus exposure and HLA in healthy donors. The PCR used 60 Vbeta and 13 Jbeta primers. Libraries were prepared by immunoSEQ multiplex PCR; TCRdb keeps only in-frame clonotypes and omits some of them. Of 160,000 or so clones listed, around four fifths are singletons. This clone is a singleton in its sample. This CDR3 is built from 15 residues. The J segment lost 4 bases and the V segment lost 1 base, leaving 3 bases of the junction unmatched. The germline CDR1 and CDR2 sequences are SGHVS and FNYEAQ. The receptor comes from a man aged 30 to 45 in good health and CMV-seronegative. Sequenced sample: PBMCs. The chain uses TRBV7-6 and TRBJ1-4; 7 bases line up with TRBD1. The CDR3 DNA sequence: TGTGCCAGCAGCTTAGAGGGACAGCGTAATGAAAAACTGTTTTTT. Translated: CASSLEGQRNEKLFF.